This passage covers 22 T cell receptor beta chains from one sample sequenced in a study of T cells in Graves' hyperthyroidism and ophthalmopathy (dated by TCRdb to 2018 to 2020). To prepare the library, multiplex PCR was applied. TCRdb shows the sequencer as Illumina HiSeq 2000. The TCR beta CDR3 regions were amplified from RNA transcripts. The first round of RT-PCR for the TCR CDR3 was performed with the HTBI primer set and the Qiagen OneStep RT-PCR kit. TCRdb trimmed the raw reads at Q25, called clones with MiXCR and kept productive beta chains. Rows with one shared CDR3 protein collapse into an entry with the most common genes and DNA. This sample is represented by fewer than 650,000 distinct CDR3 sequences; 40% to 50% of them were singletons. About 45% of the sample is held by the ten biggest clonotypes. Sequencing was carried out using peripheral blood or thyroid tissue (not recorded which). The receptors were sampled from an adult woman with Graves' disease, either hyperthyroidism or ophthalmopathy (not recorded which).

This chain uses TRBV18 with TRBJ1-4, with 7 bases that match TRBD1. The V gene's germline CDR1 is KGHSH and CDR2 LQKENI. The CDR3 totals 14 residues. J was trimmed by 7 bases and V by 3 bases; bases with no gene match: 5. The CDR3 spells CASSPSQGSEKLFF. The CDR3 DNA reads TGTGCCAGCTCACCTTCACAGGGGAGTGAAAAACTGTTTTTT.

In this sample, this clonotype turned up once. This chain uses TRBV15 with TRBJ2-2, with TRBD2 matching over 9 bases. In germline, CDR1 is LNHNV, CDR2 YYDKDF (reference sequence). This CDR3 region has 14 residues. Germline trimming cut 3 bases from V and 6 bases from J; bases unmatched to any gene: 2. This CDR3 reads CATSRLAGAGELFF. For the CDR3, the DNA is TGTGCCACCAGCAGGTTAGCGGGAGCCGGGGAGCTGTTTTTT.

As DNA, the CDR3 is TGTGCCAGTAGCCGGGTCGACACTGAAGCTTTCTTT. It yields the protein CASSRVDTEAFF. This chain links TRBV19 with TRBJ1-1; no definite D call. The CDR3 has 12 amino acids. Trimming left V 6 bases short and J 3 bases short, with 8 bases between. From germline, CDR1 is LNHDA and CDR2 SQIVND (reference sequence).

This clonotype was seen many times. This chain uses TRBV20-1 with TRBJ2-7, with 15 bases fitting TRBD2. Germline CDR1 DFQATT, CDR2 SNEGSKA (reference sequence). The CDR3 extends over 17 amino acids. The trim removed 3 bases at V and 2 bases at J, leaving 8 bases unmatched. CDR3 amino acids: CSARTGLAGGDTYEQYF. The CDR3 region has the DNA TGCAGTGCTAGGACGGGACTAGCGGGGGGAGACACCTACGAGCAGTACTTC.

V is TRBV19 and J is TRBJ1-5; a weak D match, TRBD1 (5 bases). The CDR3 consists of 15 residues. Trimming took 0 bases from V and 7 from J, leaving 13 bases between them. Per germline, CDR1 LNHDA and CDR2 SQIVND (reference sequence). CDR3 sequence: CASSIDQGVRQPQHF. CDR3 sequence (DNA): TGTGCCAGTAGTATAGATCAAGGGGTTCGACAGCCCCAGCATTTT.

This clonotype was counted only a few times. The chain employs TRBV20-1 and TRBJ1-5, with D possibly being TRBD1 (5 bases). The CDR3 length is 14 residues. Germline CDR1 reads DFQATT; CDR2 reads SNEGSKA (reference sequence). V lost 1 base and J lost 7, with 14 bases in between. The CDR3 here is CSARVPGRRQPQHF. The CDR3 DNA is TGCAGTGCTAGAGTCCCGGGGCGAAGACAGCCCCAGCATTTT.

This rearrangement joins TRBV20-1 to TRBJ1-3, with a weak D call TRBD1 (5 bases). V lost 6 bases to trimming and J lost 6 bases, with 15 bases between them. From germline, CDR1 is DFQATT and CDR2 SNEGSKA (reference sequence). This CDR3 is 13 amino acids long. The CDR3 nucleotides read TGCAGTGCGAGTGACAGTGATGAAAACACCATATATTTT. It translates to CSASDSDENTIYF.

J is TRBJ1-2 and V is TRBV29-1, with TRBD1 matching over 8 bases. CDR1 and CDR2 from the germline V gene are SQVTM and ANQGSEA. CDR3 length equals 13 residues. V lost 6 bases to trimming and J lost 2 bases; unmatched junction nucleotides: 5. CDR3 in DNA: TGCAGCGTCTTCACAGGGGGAAACTATGGCTACACCTTC. The encoded protein is CSVFTGGNYGYTF.

The chain combines TRBV7-9 with TRBJ2-5, with D unclear. This CDR3 has 15 residues. V lost 5 bases and J 1 base, leaving 14 bases between the germline ends. Germline-derived CDR1 and CDR2 are SEHNR and FQNEAQ (reference sequence). The DNA for the CDR3 is TGTGCCAGCAGCATAGTCCGAGGATTCCAAGAGACCCAGTACTTC. Translated, it gives CASSIVRGFQETQYF. Full variable domain (outside the CDR3, taken from reference TRBV7-9 and TRBJ2-5): DTGVSQNPRHKITKRGQNVTFRCDPISEHNRLYWYRQTLGQGPEFLTYFQNEAQLEKSRLLSDRFSAERPKGSFSTLEIQRTEQGDSAMYLCASSIVRGFQETQYFGPGTRLLVL.

This clonotype was counted between two and nine times. The chain combines TRBV20-1 with TRBJ2-7, with D hard to call. Germline CDR1 reads DFQATT; CDR2 reads SNEGSKA (reference sequence). CDR3 size: 13 residues. Deletions cut 1 base from V and 3 bases from J, with 10 bases between. The CDR3 region has the DNA TGCAGTGCTAGAGTTGGACCGGACTACGAGCAGTACTTC. The encoded protein is CSARVGPDYEQYF.

As for this clonotype: This is likely a read error, given that the CDR3 carries no conserved phenylalanine or tryptophan at its end. No DNA is shown, since the ends of the CDR3 on it are uncertain; the CDR3 is the one TCRdb lists. The chain joins TRBV7-8 to TRBJ2-2; no DNA check was done on the table's D call, TRBD1. The CDR3 length equals 9 residues, ends included. Germline-derived CDR1 and CDR2 are SGHVS and FQNEAQ. The CDR3 spells CASSLDRAG.

The chain employs TRBV24-1 and TRBJ2-5, with D perhaps TRBD1 (5 bases). V was clipped by 4 bases and J by 3 bases, with 17 bases between them. CDR1 and CDR2 from the germline V gene are KGHDR and SFDVKD. CDR3 length: 16 residues. Written as DNA, the CDR3 is TGTGCCACCAGTGACTCAGACTCGACAGTAGAAGAGACCCAGTACTTC. It encodes CATSDSDSTVEETQYF.

V is TRBV7-3 and J is TRBJ2-5, with D perhaps matching TRBD1 or TRBD2 (5 bases each). This CDR3 comprises 18 residues. From germline, CDR1 is SGHTA and CDR2 FQGTGA. Trimming shortened V by 6 bases and J by 4 bases, and 27 bases separated the two germline ends. CDR3 residues: CASRASSTANTAGETQYF. The CDR3 DNA reads as TGTGCCAGCAGAGCTAGTTCGACAGCAAACACCGCGGGAGAGACCCAGTACTTC.

This clonotype appeared many times. The chain employs TRBV7-9 and TRBJ2-7; 10 bases are a match to TRBD1. This CDR3 has 16 amino acids. Germline V gene data show CDR1 as SEHNR and CDR2 as FQNEAQ (reference sequence). V was pared by 4 bases and J by 5 bases, with 11 bases of the junction left unmatched. DNA of the CDR3: TGTGCCAGCAGCTCCCGGGACAGGGGCGCAGTCCACGAGCAGTACTTC. This translates into CASSSRDRGAVHEQYF.

As concerns this clonotype: Its ends do not fully match the called genes, so a read error is possible. V usage is TRBV7-9 and J usage is TRBJ2-5, with a possible D match to TRBD2 (6 bases). From germline, CDR1 is SEHNR and CDR2 FQNEAQ (reference sequence). The CDR3 runs to 13 residues. The CDR3 loop reads CVSSRSGSETQYF. In nucleotides, the CDR3 is TGTGTCAGCAGCCGTAGCGGCTCGGAGACCCAGTACTTT. The variable domain in full, completed from reference TRBV7-9 and TRBJ2-5, reads DTGVSQNPRHKITKRGQNVTFRCDPISEHNRLYWYRQTLGQGPEFLTYFQNEAQLEKSRLLSDRFSAERPKGSFSTLEIQRTEQGDSAMYLCVSSRSGSETQYFGPGTRLLVL.

For the CDR3, the DNA is TGTGCCAGCAGCGGCGGGGGTTCCCCCAAAGAGACCCAGTACTTC. Translation: CASSGGGSPKETQYF. The rearrangement joins TRBV2 to TRBJ2-5; 7 nucleotides line up with TRBD2. The CDR3 covers 15 residues. Germline-derived CDR1 and CDR2 are SNHLY and FYNNEI. V lost 6 bases to trimming and J lost 3 bases; unmatched junction nucleotides: 10.

The chain joins TRBV10-3 to TRBJ1-2, with a possible D match to TRBD1 (6 bases). Trimming left V 4 bases short and J 6 bases short, with 18 bases between. The CDR3 has 15 residues. Germline lookup yields CDR1 ENHRY and CDR2 SYGVKD. CDR3 in amino acids: CAISGDTSGDDGYTF. CDR3 in DNA: TGTGCCATCAGTGGGGACACTTCCGGGGATGATGGCTACACCTTC.

This clonotype was observed at least ten times. This chain links TRBV19 with TRBJ2-2; perhaps D is TRBD1 or TRBD2 (5 bases each). The CDR3 runs to 15 residues. Trimming stripped 3 bases from V and 5 bases from J, with 13 bases between. Germline-derived CDR1 and CDR2 are LNHDA and SQIVND (reference sequence). The CDR3 DNA reads as TGTGCCAGTAGTATCGGGGCGAGGGTGACCGGGGAGCTGTTTTTT. Amino acid sequence: CASSIGARVTGELFF. The variable domain in full, completed from reference TRBV19 and TRBJ2-2, reads DGGITQSPKYLFRKEGQNVTLSCEQNLNHDAMYWYRQDPGQGLRLIYYSQIVNDFQKGDIAEGYSVSREKKESFPLTVTSAQKNPTAFYLCASSIGARVTGELFFGEGSRLTVL.

This clonotype occurred a few times. The chain recombines TRBV7-2 with TRBJ2-1; a possible D gene is TRBD2 (6 bases). The CDR3 loop spans 13 amino acids. The V gene's germline CDR1 is SGHTA and CDR2 FQGNSA. V lost 5 bases, J lost 5 bases, and 10 bases lay in between. The CDR3 here is CASSAGRNNEQFF. The DNA of the CDR3 is TGTGCCAGCAGCGCGGGACGGAACAATGAGCAGTTCTTC.

The chain joins TRBV20-1 to TRBJ1-6, with D perhaps matching TRBD1 (5 bases). From germline, CDR1 is DFQATT and CDR2 SNEGSKA (reference sequence). The CDR3 covers 15 residues. V gave up 1 base and J gave up 11 bases, with 18 bases separating them. CDR3 sequence (DNA): TGCAGTGCTAGAGCCAAACCAGGGATCTCTCCACCCCTCCACTTT. It encodes CSARAKPGISPPLHF.

CDR3 in DNA: TGTACCAGCAGCTTAGGACGGTTTTTTTCCTACGAGCAGTACTTC. Residues: CTSSLGRFFSYEQYF. This chain links TRBV7-2 with TRBJ2-7; the D is unclear. With 1 base removed from V and 1 base from J, the gap between germline ends came to 11 bases. The V gene's germline CDR1 is SGHTA and CDR2 FQGNSA. The CDR3 has 15 residues.

This clonotype showed up many times. The chain links TRBV29-1 to TRBJ1-1, with D perhaps TRBD1 (5 bases). Trimming shortened V by 4 bases and J by 3 bases, and 15 bases separated the two germline ends. Germline values: CDR1 SQVTM, CDR2 ANQGSEA. The CDR3 covers 14 residues. The CDR3 DNA sequence: TGCAGCGTTGCGCGGTCATCGGGGGACACTGAAGCTTTCTTT. As protein: CSVARSSGDTEAFF.